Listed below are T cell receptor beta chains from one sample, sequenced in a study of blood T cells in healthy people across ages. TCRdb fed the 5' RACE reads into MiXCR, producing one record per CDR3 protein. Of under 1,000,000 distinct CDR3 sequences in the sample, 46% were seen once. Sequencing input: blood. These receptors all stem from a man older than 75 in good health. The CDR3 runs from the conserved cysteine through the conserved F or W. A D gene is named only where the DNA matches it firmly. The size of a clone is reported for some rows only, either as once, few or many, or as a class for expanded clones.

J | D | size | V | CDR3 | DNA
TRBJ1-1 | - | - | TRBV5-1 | CASSFAESEAFF | TGCGCCAGCAGCTTCGCAGAGTCTGAAGCTTTCTTT
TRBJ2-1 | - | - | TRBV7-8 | CASRLQAGYNEQFF | TGTGCCAGCAGATTGCAGGCGGGGTACAATGAGCAGTTCTTC
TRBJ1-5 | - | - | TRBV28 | CASSPVLNQPQHF | TGTGCCAGCAGTCCCGTCCTTAATCAGCCCCAGCATTTT
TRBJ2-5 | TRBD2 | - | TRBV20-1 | CSARDMGGRTNEQYF | TGCAGTGCTAGAGACATGGGCGGGAGGACCAATGAGCAGTACTTC
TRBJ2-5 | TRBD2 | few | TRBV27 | CASSILAGAYNEQYF | TGTGCCAGCAGTATTCTAGCGGGAGCGTACAATGAGCAGTACTTC
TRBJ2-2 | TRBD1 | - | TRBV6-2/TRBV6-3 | CASGIQGPANTGELFF | TGTGCCAGCGGAATACAGGGGCCCGCGAACACCGGGGAGCTGTTTTTT
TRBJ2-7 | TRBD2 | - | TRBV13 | CASSFTSGSSYNEQYF | TGTGCCAGCAGCTTCACTAGCGGGAGCTCCTACAATGAGCAGTACTTC
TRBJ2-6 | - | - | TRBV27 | CASSFLSLSAESGANVPTF | TGTGCCAGCAGTTTCTTAAGTCTTAGCGCGGAATCCGGGGCCAACGTCCCGACTTTC
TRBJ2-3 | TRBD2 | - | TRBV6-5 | CASSRGREVDTQYF | TGTGCCAGCTCACGGGGGAGGGAGGTAGATACGCAGTATTTT
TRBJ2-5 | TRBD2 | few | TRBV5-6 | CASSPTGGWETQYF | TGTGCCAGCAGCCCGACGGGGGGTTGGGAGACCCAGTACTTC
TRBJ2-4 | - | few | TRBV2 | CASSEESGKYF | TGTGCCAGCAGTGAAGAGTCGGGGAAGTACTTC
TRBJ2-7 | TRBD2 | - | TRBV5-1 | CASRPAGGVEQYF | TGCGCCAGCAGGCCAGCGGGAGGGGTCGAGCAGTACTTC
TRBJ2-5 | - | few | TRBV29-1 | CSVDGWSQETQYF | TGCAGCGTTGATGGATGGAGCCAAGAGACCCAGTACTTC
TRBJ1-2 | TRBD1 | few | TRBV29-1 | CSVPDPGQIYGYTF | TGCAGCGTTCCCGATCCGGGACAGATCTATGGCTACACCTTC
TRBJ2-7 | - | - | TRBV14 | CASSQDLSPGYSYEQYF | TGTGCCAGCAGCCAAGATCTTTCCCCGGGTTACTCCTACGAGCAGTACTTC
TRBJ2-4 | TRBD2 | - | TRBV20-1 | CSARDETSGVSKNIQYF | TGCAGTGCTAGAGATGAGACTAGCGGCGTGAGCAAAAACATTCAGTACTTC
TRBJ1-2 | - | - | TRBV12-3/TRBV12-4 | CASSSGQRANYGYTF | TGTGCCAGCAGCTCGGGACAACGGGCGAACTATGGCTACACCTTC
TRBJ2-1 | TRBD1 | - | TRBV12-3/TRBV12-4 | CASSPTGDMQFF | TGTGCCAGCAGCCCGACAGGGGATATGCAGTTCTTC
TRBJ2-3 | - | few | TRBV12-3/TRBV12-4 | CASSLVGGSRDTQYF | TGTGCCAGCAGTTTAGTTGGTGGGTCCCGGGATACGCAGTATTTT
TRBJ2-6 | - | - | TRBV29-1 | CSARDKISGANVLTF | TGCAGCGCCCGGGACAAGATCTCTGGGGCCAACGTCCTGACTTTC
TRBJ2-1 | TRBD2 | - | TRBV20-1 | CSARDTGRTNNYNEQFF | TGCAGTGCTAGAGATACCGGGAGGACCAACAACTACAATGAGCAGTTCTTC
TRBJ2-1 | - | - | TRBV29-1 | CSVGGEQFF | TGCAGCGTTGGGGGTGAGCAGTTCTTC
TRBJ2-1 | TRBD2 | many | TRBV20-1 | CSARGLAAYNEQFF | TGCAGTGCTAGGGGACTAGCGGCCTACAATGAGCAGTTCTTC
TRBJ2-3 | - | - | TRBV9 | CASSVAKSHLSTDTQYF | TGTGCCAGCAGCGTAGCTAAAAGCCACTTAAGCACAGATACGCAGTATTTT
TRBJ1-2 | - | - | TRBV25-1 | CASSEYYSHGYTF | TGTGCCAGCAGTGAATATTACAGTCATGGCTACACCTTC